These T cell receptor beta chains were read from a single sample in a study of CD8 T cells in cerebrospinal fluid in Alzheimer's disease. TCRdb re-called the 10x single-cell sequencing reads and catalogs CDR3 proteins one per entry, DNA excluded. Its table records about 1,100 distinct CDR3 sequences. The sequenced sample consisted of cerebrospinal fluid. The receptors originated from a human donor in good health. Both conserved end residues are part of each CDR3. A row's size may be missing; if present it is once, few, many or a size class.

clone_size | j_call | v_call | cdr3_aa
medium-sized | TRBJ1-6 | TRBV20-1 | CSARDPRTGSNSPLHF
medium-sized | TRBJ1-6 | TRBV10-3 | CAISPTRDSVSPLHF
large | TRBJ2-5 | TRBV14 | CASSQDPVGKETQYF
large | TRBJ2-3 | TRBV11-2 | CASSLGAYSGGDTDTQYF
medium-sized | TRBJ1-1 | TRBV2 | CASSENRAMNTEAFF
large | TRBJ1-1 | TRBV20-1 | CSAREDSGKWNTEAFF
medium-sized | TRBJ1-2 | TRBV20-1 | CSARDPAGLSGYTF
medium-sized | TRBJ2-1 | TRBV24-1 | CATSDPGLASSYNEQFF
large | TRBJ2-5 | TRBV7-9 | CASSPVVETQYF
large | TRBJ2-6 | TRBV10-3 | CAIMAGANVLTF
medium-sized | TRBJ1-6 | TRBV30 | CAWSVGLDFSNSPLHF
large | TRBJ2-1 | TRBV7-3 | CASSNTNEQFF
large | TRBJ2-3 | TRBV7-9 | CASSLVVGGPTDTQYF
large | TRBJ1-5 | TRBV6-6 | CASSYSGAVNQPQHF
- | TRBJ2-7 | TRBV5-4 | CASSLLYSYEQYF
large | TRBJ2-7 | TRBV9 | CASSGQGNSYEQYF
medium-sized | TRBJ2-1 | TRBV3-1 | CASTLGGGANNEQFF
- | TRBJ2-5 | TRBV5-4 | CASSPGTSGGMRETQYF
large | TRBJ1-5 | TRBV3-1 | CASSQVEGTGPQHF
- | TRBJ2-2 | TRBV25-1 | CASSKQGGSGELFF
medium-sized | TRBJ1-2 | TRBV4-3 | CASSPDSPGGYGYTF
large | TRBJ2-3 | TRBV4-2 | CASSPPPPSTQYF
medium-sized | TRBJ2-3 | TRBV24-1 | CATSGGGSDTQYF
medium-sized | TRBJ1-1 | TRBV27 | CASSLSTGVNTEAFF
- | TRBJ2-5 | TRBV19 | CASSIGTGNQETQYF
large | TRBJ1-4 | TRBV27 | CATATQGPTGEKLFF
medium-sized | TRBJ2-5 | TRBV20-1 | CSAKVGLGLETQYF
- | TRBJ1-2 | TRBV19 | CASSISVYGYTF
medium-sized | TRBJ1-6 | TRBV10-2 | CASSETGTDSSYNSPLHF
medium-sized | TRBJ2-1 | TRBV24-1 | CATSGPASYNEQFF
medium-sized | TRBJ1-2 | TRBV9 | CASGERGGYGYTF
medium-sized | TRBJ2-7 | TRBV6-6 | CASSYNEAGVLYEQYF
medium-sized | TRBJ2-7 | TRBV7-6 | CASSFGPQYEQYF
medium-sized | TRBJ1-1 | TRBV5-4 | CASSLLNTEAFF
large | TRBJ2-5 | TRBV7-2 | CASSWSSGETQYF
medium-sized | TRBJ1-5 | TRBV7-8 | CASSPIRWTSNQPQHF
medium-sized | TRBJ1-2 | TRBV1 | CTSSQITPPYGYTF
large | TRBJ2-7 | TRBV7-2 | CASSLVSGGAYEQYF
medium-sized | TRBJ2-1 | TRBV7-2 | CASSPGGYNEQFF
medium-sized | TRBJ1-1 | TRBV12-5 | CASGFSGNTEAFF
large | TRBJ2-7 | TRBV29-1 | CSVELQGNEQYF
- | TRBJ2-3 | TRBV28 | CASTLARGVDTQYF
- | TRBJ2-7 | TRBV19 | CASSISGQIYEQYF
medium-sized | TRBJ1-3 | TRBV6-5 | CASRPSGEGNTIYF
large | TRBJ1-6 | TRBV10-3 | CAISSYNSPLHF
large | TRBJ1-2 | TRBV7-2 | CASTMDRQYYGYTF
medium-sized | TRBJ2-7 | TRBV4-2 | CASSQDGGLDEQYF
medium-sized | TRBJ2-3 | TRBV7-6 | CASSPGDLSTDTQYF
medium-sized | TRBJ2-5 | TRBV6-6 | CASRVTGGAGRETQYF
- | TRBJ1-6 | TRBV27 | CASSTGIYNSPLHF
medium-sized | TRBJ1-6 | TRBV5-1 | CASSLVSGVNSPLHF
- | TRBJ1-2 | TRBV28 | CASRPLLVGTKIYGYTF
medium-sized | TRBJ2-7 | TRBV6-2/TRBV6-3 | CASSSLREQYF
medium-sized | TRBJ1-2 | TRBV5-7 | CASSFFPTGTALNYGYTF
- | TRBJ2-6 | TRBV20-1 | CSASPLDSGANVLTF
medium-sized | TRBJ2-6 | TRBV6-2/TRBV6-3 | CASSYGSRGNGANVLTF
- | TRBJ2-1 | TRBV25-1 | CASSPSWGGLNNEQFF
medium-sized | TRBJ2-7 | TRBV12-3/TRBV12-4 | CASSLQGTSYEQYF
medium-sized | TRBJ2-1 | TRBV6-2/TRBV6-3 | CASSYDGPSYNEQFF
- | TRBJ2-7 | TRBV11-1 | CASSFRDSLDEQYF